The 13 T cell receptor beta chains in this list originate from one sample, sequenced in a study of vaccination and CD4 T cells after COVID-19. Treatment noted: roughly 11-day PBMC culture with coronavirus spike peptide pools or control peptides (ViraFEST assay). These CD4+ T cells came from an unexposed donor, sampled before the COVID-19 pandemic (2011-2018). Their specific antigens are unknown. The Oncomine TCR Beta short-read assay sequenced DNA from cultured CD4+ T cells. TCRdb reprocessed the PCR reads with MiXCR, giving one entry per CDR3 protein. The sample has about 4,700 distinct CDR3 sequences; around 28% are singletons. The source material was CD4+ T cells from blood, cultured in vitro. The source is a human donor in good health.

The genes are TRBV30 and TRBJ2-7, with TRBD1 matching over 7 bases. The ends lost 3 bases at V and 6 bases at J; junction bases unmatched: 14. This CDR3 comprises 15 residues. Germline loops: CDR1 GTSNPN, CDR2 SVGIG (reference sequence). The CDR3 bases are TGTGCCTGGAGCTTCGGACAGGTTCGCTTTCCCGAGCAGTACTTC. Amino acids: CAWSFGQVRFPEQYF.

As regards this clonotype: This may come from a read error, since a much larger clone is one base off. The chain carries TRBV15 and TRBJ1-5; the D gene is possibly TRBD1 (5 bases). V lost 0 bases and J 6 bases, leaving 12 bases between the germline ends. Per germline, CDR1 LNHNV and CDR2 YYDKDF (reference sequence). The CDR3 runs to 15 residues. CDR3 sequence reads: CATSRDKGLSQPQHF. CDR3 DNA: TGTGCCACCAGCAGAGATAAGGGGCTCAGTCAGCCCCAGCATTTT. The whole variable domain, remainder taken from reference TRBV15 and TRBJ1-5, is DAMVIQNPRYQVTQFGKPVTLSCSQTLNHNVMYWYQQKSSQAPKLLFHYYDKDFNNEADTPDNFQSRRPNTSFCFLDIRSPGLGDTAMYLCATSRDKGLSQPQHFGDGTRLSIL.

The J gene is TRBJ1-3, the V gene TRBV10-3, with D perhaps TRBD1 (5 bases). Germline CDR1 reads ENHRY; CDR2 reads SYGVKD. The CDR3 is 14 residues long. V was trimmed by 6 bases and J by 4 bases, leaving 13 bases between them. DNA for the CDR3: TGTGCCATCAGCACCGGGACGGTAGGAAACACCATATATTTT. The encoded protein is CAISTGTVGNTIYF.

This clonotype was seen more than once but under ten times. The CDR3 DNA sequence: TGTGCCAGCAGACAGGAATCCCACACTGAAGCTTTCTTT. Encoded protein: CASRQESHTEAFF. The V gene is TRBV6-4, the J gene TRBJ1-1; maybe TRBD1 (5 bases). This CDR3 is 13 amino acids long. In germline, CDR1 is MRHNA, CDR2 SNTAGT. Trimming cost V 6 bases and J 3 bases, with 11 bases left between them.

A note on this clonotype: A read error may be the cause here, since a much bigger clone is one base away. This chain links TRBV30 with TRBJ1-2; unclear D gene. The germline V gene encodes CDR1 GTSNPN and CDR2 SVGIG (reference sequence). The CDR3 runs to 12 residues. Deletions cut 0 bases from V and 7 bases from J, with 9 bases between. The DNA for the CDR3 is TGTGCCTGGAGTGTACGGCCTCGTGGCTACACCTTC. Protein product: CAWSVRPRGYTF.

This rearrangement joins TRBV10-1 to TRBJ2-5; a possible D gene is TRBD2 (6 bases). The CDR3 contains 14 residues. Trimming took 3 bases from V and 9 from J, leaving 17 bases between them. The germline V gene encodes CDR1 WNHNN and CDR2 SYGVQD (reference sequence). The CDR3 DNA sequence: TGCGCCAGCAGTGATTCGGGACTCCTAAGCCCCCAGTACTTC. Translated: CASSDSGLLSPQYF.

This clonotype was picked up a small number of times. The rearrangement links TRBV27 to TRBJ1-1, with D perhaps TRBD1 (6 bases). The CDR3 runs 13 residues. Germline V gene lookup returns CDR1 MNHEY and CDR2 SMNVEV (reference sequence). Trimming removed 2 bases at V and 5 bases at J, with 9 bases between. Here the CDR3 DNA reads TGTGCCAGCAGTTTACTAGGGGGTACTGAAGCTTTCTTT. This sequence encodes CASSLLGGTEAFF.

This clonotype was seen only a few times. This chain uses TRBV6-5 with TRBJ2-5; D remains unclear. V lost 2 bases, J lost 5 bases, and 15 bases lay in between. Germline assignment: CDR1 MNHEY and CDR2 SVGAGI. The CDR3 is 15 residues long. The CDR3 nucleotides are TGTGCCAGCAGTTACCGTCCCCTTGATCTGGAGACCCAGTACTTC. Amino acid sequence: CASSYRPLDLETQYF.

The V call is TRBV7-6, the J call TRBJ2-5; 16 bases line up with TRBD2. V dropped 6 bases and J dropped 7; count of bases not matched to a gene: 11. Germline CDR1 and CDR2: SGHVS and FNYEAQ. The CDR3 is 17 residues long. CDR3 sequence (DNA): TGTGCCAGCAGTTTAAGCCGCGGGACTAGCGGGGGGGGGACCCAGTACTTC. Protein product: CASSLSRGTSGGGTQYF.

V is TRBV12-3 or TRBV12-4 and J is TRBJ1-2; D perhaps matches TRBD1 (5 bases). Trimming left V 7 bases short and J 4 bases short, with 16 bases between. The CDR3 has 14 amino acids. Here the CDR3 reads CASTRGLLVYGYTF. CDR3 sequence (DNA): TGTGCCAGCACTAGGGGCCTCCTCGTCTATGGCTACACCTTC.

The genes are TRBV6-4 and TRBJ1-1; TRBD1 agrees at 7 bases. J gave up 4 bases and V 3 bases, and 5 bases lay outside the gene matches. The CDR3 length is 14 residues. Looked up from germline, CDR1 is MRHNA and CDR2 is SNTAGT. CDR3 region: CASSEGQGGTEAFF. CDR3 bases: TGTGCCAGCAGTGAGGGTCAGGGGGGCACTGAAGCTTTCTTT.

This clonotype was seen more than once but under ten times. The V call is TRBV20-1, the J call TRBJ1-3, with TRBD1 as a possible D gene (5 bases). The V gene's germline CDR1 is DFQATT and CDR2 SNEGSKA (reference sequence). The CDR3 totals 14 residues. V was clipped by 6 bases and J by 2 bases, with 14 bases between them. The CDR3 DNA follows: TGCAGTGCCCAAAGACAGCGTCCTGGAAACACCATATATTTT. It codes for CSAQRQRPGNTIYF.

This chain uses TRBV19 with TRBJ1-1, with TRBD1 matching 7 bases. The CDR3 extends over 14 amino acids. The germline CDR1 and CDR2 sequences are LNHDA and SQIVND (reference sequence). The J segment lost 0 bases and the V segment lost 3 bases, leaving 1 base of the junction unmatched. CDR3 in amino acids: CASSIQGVNTEAFF. CDR3 sequence (DNA): TGTGCCAGTAGTATTCAGGGGGTGAACACTGAAGCTTTCTTT.